This T cell receptor beta chain originates from a study of control samples from healthy donors and cancer patients. Trimming removed 3 bases at V and 0 bases at J, with 11 bases between. The CDR3 consists of 15 residues. Germline values: CDR1 GTSNPN, CDR2 SVGIG (reference sequence). TCRdb's copy holds only in-frame clones and misses some; the assay was immunoSEQ multiplex PCR. The data contain 75,000 to 90,000 clones, around nine tenths of them singletons. This chain links TRBV30 with TRBJ2-2; no clear D gene. This receptor was identified in a man under 40 in good health. The source material was blood. CDR3 residues: CAWRLFGPNTGELFF. The CDR3 bases are TGTGCCTGGAGATTGTTCGGGCCGAACACCGGGGAGCTGTTTTTT.